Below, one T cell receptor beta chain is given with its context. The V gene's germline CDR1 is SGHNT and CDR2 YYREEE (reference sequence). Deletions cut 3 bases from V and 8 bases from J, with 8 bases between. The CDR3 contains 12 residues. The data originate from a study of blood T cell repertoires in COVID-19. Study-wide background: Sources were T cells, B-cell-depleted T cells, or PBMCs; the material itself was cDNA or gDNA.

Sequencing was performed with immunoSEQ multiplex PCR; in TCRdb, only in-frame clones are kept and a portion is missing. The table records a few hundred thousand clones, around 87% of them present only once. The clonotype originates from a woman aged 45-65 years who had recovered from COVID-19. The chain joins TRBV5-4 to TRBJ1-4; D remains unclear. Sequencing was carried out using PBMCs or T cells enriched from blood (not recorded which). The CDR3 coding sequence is TGTGCCAGCAGCTGGGAGGCAGAAAAACTGTTTTTT. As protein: CASSWEAEKLFF.